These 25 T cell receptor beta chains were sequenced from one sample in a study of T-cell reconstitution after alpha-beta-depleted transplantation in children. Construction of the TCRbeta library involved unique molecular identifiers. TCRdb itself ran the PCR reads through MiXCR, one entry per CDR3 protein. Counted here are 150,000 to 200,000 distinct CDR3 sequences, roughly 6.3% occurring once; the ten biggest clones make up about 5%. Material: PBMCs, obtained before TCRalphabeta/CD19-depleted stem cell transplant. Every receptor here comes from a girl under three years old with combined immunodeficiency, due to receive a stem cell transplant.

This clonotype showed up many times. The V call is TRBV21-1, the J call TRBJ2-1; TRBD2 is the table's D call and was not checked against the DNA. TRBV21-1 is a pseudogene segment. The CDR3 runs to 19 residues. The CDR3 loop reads CASSKGTSGGGKSYNEQFF. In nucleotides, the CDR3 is TGTGCCAGCAGCAAAGGGACTAGCGGGGGGGGCAAATCCTACAATGAGCAGTTCTTC.

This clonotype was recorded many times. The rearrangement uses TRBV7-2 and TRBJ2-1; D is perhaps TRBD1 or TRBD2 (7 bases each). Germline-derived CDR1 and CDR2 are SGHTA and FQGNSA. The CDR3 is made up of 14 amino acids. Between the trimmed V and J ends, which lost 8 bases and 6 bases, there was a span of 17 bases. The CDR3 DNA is TGTGCCAGCTCCCCAGGGGGGGAAATCAATGAGCAGTTCTTC. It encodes CASSPGGEINEQFF.

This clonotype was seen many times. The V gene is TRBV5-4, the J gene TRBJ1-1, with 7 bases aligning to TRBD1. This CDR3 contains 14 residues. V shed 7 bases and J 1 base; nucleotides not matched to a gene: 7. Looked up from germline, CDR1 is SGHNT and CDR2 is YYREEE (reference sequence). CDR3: CASGPTGQNTEAFF. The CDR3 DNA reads TGTGCCAGCGGACCGACAGGGCAGAACACTGAAGCTTTCTTT.

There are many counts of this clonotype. CDR3: CASSLSVRASNQPQHF. In nucleotides, the CDR3 is TGTGCCAGCAGTTTATCGGTGAGGGCTTCCAATCAGCCCCAGCATTTT. The chain is built from TRBV27 and TRBJ1-5; D unresolved. Trimming pared 0 bases from V and 3 bases from J, leaving 12 bases between. The CDR3 covers 16 residues. Germline CDR1 MNHEY, CDR2 SMNVEV (reference sequence).

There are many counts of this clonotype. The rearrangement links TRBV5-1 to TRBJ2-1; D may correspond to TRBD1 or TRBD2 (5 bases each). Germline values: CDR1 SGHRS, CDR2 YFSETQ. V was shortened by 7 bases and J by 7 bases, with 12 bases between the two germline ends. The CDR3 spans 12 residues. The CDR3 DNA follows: TGCGCCAGCGGGGTTGAGGGGAATGAGCAGTTCTTC. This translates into CASGVEGNEQFF.

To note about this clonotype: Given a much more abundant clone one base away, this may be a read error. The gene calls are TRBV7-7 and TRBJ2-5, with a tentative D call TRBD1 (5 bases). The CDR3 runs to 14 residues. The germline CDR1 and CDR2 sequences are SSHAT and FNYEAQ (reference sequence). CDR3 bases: TGTGCCAGCAGCTTAGATTGGGGCCAACAGACCCAGTACTTC. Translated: CASSLDWGQQTQYF.

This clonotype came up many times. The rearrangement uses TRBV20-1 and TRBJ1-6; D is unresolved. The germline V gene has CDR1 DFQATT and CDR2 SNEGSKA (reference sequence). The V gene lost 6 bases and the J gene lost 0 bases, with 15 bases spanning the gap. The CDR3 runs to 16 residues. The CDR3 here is CSASVSASSYNSPLHF. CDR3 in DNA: TGCAGTGCCTCCGTCAGCGCCAGCTCCTATAATTCACCCCTCCACTTT.

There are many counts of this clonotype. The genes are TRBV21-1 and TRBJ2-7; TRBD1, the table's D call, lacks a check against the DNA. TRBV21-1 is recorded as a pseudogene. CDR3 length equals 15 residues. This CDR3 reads CASSPGAVLTYEQYF. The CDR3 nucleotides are TGTGCCAGCAGCCCCGGCGCCGTCCTGACCTACGAGCAGTACTTC.

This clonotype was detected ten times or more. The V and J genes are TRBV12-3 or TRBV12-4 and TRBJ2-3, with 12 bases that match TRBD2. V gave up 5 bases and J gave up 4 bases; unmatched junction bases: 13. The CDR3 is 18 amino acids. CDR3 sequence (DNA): TGTGCCAGCAGTATCTCTAGCGGGGGGGCCCAGTTCGCAGATACGCAGTATTTT. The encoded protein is CASSISSGGAQFADTQYF.

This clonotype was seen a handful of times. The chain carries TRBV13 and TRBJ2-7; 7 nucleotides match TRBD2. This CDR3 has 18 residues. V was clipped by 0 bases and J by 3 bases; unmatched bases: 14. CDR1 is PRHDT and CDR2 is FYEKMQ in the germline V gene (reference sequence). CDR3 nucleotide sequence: TGTGCCAGCAGCTTAGGTTTGAGCGGGACCCTTCCCCGCTACGAGCAGTACTTC. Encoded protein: CASSLGLSGTLPRYEQYF.

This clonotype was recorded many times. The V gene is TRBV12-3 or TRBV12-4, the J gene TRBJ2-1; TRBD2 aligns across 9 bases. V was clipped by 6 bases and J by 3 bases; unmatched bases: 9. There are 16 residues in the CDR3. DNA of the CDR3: TGTGCCAGCAGCCAGAGCTTAGCGGGGGACTACAATGAGCAGTTCTTC. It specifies CASSQSLAGDYNEQFF.

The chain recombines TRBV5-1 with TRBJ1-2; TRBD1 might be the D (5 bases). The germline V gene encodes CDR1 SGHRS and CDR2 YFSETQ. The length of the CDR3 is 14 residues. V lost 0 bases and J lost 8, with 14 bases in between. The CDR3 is CASSLGTGSSGYTF. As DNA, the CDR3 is TGCGCCAGCAGCTTGGGTACAGGTTCTAGCGGCTACACCTTC.

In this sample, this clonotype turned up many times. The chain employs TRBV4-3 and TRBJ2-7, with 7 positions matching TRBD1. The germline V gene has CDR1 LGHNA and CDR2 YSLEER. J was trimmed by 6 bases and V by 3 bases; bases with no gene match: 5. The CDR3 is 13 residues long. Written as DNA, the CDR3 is TGCGCCAGCAGCCACCTGACAGGGACCGAGCAGTACTTC. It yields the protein CASSHLTGTEQYF.

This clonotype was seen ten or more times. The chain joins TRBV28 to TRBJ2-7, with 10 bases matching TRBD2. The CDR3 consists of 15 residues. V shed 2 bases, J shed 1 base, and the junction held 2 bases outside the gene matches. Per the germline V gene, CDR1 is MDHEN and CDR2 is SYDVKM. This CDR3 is CASSLTSGTSYEQYF. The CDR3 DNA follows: TGTGCCAGCAGTTTAACTAGCGGGACGTCCTACGAGCAGTACTTC.

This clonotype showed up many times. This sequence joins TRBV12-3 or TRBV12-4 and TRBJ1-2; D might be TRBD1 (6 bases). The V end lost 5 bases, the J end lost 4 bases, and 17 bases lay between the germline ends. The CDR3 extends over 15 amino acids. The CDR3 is CASSPYRDTSYGYTF. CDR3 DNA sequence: TGTGCCAGCAGTCCATACCGGGACACCTCCTATGGCTACACCTTC.

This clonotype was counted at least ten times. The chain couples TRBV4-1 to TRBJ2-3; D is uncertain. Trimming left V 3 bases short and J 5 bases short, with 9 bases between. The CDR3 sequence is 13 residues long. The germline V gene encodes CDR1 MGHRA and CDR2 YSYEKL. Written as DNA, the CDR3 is TGCGCCAGCAGCCATGGGGAACAAGATACGCAGTATTTT. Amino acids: CASSHGEQDTQYF.

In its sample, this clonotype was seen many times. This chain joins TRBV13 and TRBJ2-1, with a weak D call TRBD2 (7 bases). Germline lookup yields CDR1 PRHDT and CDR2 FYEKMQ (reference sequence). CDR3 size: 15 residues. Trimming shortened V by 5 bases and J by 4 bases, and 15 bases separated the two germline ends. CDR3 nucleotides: TGTGCCAGCAGCGACCGGGGGGCTAGGTACAATGAGCAGTTCTTC. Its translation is CASSDRGARYNEQFF.

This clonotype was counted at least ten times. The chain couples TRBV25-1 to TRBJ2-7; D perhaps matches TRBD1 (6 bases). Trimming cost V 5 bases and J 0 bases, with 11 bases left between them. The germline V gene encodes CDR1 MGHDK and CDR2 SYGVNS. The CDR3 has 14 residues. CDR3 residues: CASSLRDISYEQYF. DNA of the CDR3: TGTGCCAGCAGTTTGAGGGACATCTCCTACGAGCAGTACTTC.

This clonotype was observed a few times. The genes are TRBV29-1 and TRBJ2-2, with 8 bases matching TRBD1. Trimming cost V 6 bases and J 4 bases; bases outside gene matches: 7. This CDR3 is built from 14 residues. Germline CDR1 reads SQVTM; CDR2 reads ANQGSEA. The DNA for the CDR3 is TGCAGCGTGGGGGACAGGTCTCGCACCGGGGAGCTGTTTTTT. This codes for CSVGDRSRTGELFF.

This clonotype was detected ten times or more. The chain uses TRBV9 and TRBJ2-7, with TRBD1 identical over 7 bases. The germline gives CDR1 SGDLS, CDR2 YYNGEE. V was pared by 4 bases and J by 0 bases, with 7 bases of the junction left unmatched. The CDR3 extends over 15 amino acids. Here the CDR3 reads CASSTQTGFSYEQYF. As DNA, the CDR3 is TGTGCCAGCAGCACCCAGACAGGGTTCTCCTACGAGCAGTACTTC.

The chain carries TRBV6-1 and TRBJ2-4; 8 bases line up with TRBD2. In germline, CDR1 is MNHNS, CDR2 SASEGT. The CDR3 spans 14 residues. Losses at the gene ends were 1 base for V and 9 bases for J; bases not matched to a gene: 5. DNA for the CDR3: TGTGCCAGCAGTGAAGGCGGGGGGATGGGCATTCAGTACTTC. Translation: CASSEGGGMGIQYF.

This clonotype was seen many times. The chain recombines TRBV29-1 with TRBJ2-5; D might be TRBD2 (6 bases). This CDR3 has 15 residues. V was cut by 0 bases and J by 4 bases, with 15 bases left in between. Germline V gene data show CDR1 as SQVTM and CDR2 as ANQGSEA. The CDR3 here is CSVEEGGGIRETQYF. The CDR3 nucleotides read TGCAGCGTTGAAGAGGGGGGAGGTATTCGAGAGACCCAGTACTTC.

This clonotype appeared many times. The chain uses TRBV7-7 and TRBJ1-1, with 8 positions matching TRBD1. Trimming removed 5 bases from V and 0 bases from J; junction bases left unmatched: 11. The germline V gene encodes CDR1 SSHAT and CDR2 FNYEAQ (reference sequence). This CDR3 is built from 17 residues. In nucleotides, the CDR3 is TGTGCCAGCAGCCCCTACCCCAGGGGGCCTATGAACACTGAAGCTTTCTTT. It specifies CASSPYPRGPMNTEAFF. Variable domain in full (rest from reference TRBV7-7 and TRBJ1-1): GAGVSQSPRYKVTKRGQDVTLRCDPISSHATLYWYQQALGQGPEFLTYFNYEAQPDKSGLPSDRFSAERPEGSISTLTIQRTEQRDSAMYRCASSPYPRGPMNTEAFFGQGTRLTVV.

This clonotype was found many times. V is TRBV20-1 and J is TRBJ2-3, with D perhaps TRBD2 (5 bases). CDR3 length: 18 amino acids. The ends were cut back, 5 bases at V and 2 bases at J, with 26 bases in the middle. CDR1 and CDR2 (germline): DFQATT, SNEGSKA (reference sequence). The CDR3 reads CSAPSLPDFGVNTDTQYF. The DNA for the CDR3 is TGCAGTGCTCCGTCCCTACCCGACTTCGGGGTCAACACAGATACGCAGTATTTT.

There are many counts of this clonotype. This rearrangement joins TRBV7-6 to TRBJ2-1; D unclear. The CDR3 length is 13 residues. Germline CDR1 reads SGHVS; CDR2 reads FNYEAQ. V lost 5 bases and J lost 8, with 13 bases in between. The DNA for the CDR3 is TGTGCCAGCAGCCTAAACCCACCCGATGAGCAGTTCTTC. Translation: CASSLNPPDEQFF.